These 28 T cell receptor beta chains originate from one sample sequenced in a study of T cell responses to AZD1222 COVID-19 vaccine. Assay used: immunoSEQ multiplex PCR; TCRdb lists only in-frame clones, some missing. The sample yields approximately 74,000 clones, roughly 80% seen once. This material consisted of peripheral blood, taken on day 0 of AZD1222 vaccination. These receptor sequences come from an adult in good health.

The chain carries TRBV19 and TRBJ2-5; possibly TRBD2 for D (6 bases). There are 15 residues in the CDR3. Trimming left V 5 bases short and J 3 bases short, with 16 bases between. The germline CDR1 and CDR2 sequences are LNHDA and SQIVND (reference sequence). CDR3 sequence: CASSSGGTFEETQYF. The CDR3 DNA follows: TGTGCCAGTAGTTCCGGCGGGACTTTTGAAGAGACCCAGTACTTC.

The V gene is TRBV5-4, the J gene TRBJ1-1; no definite D call. V was clipped by 5 bases and J by 2 bases, with 13 bases between them. CDR3 length: 14 amino acids. Germline CDR1 reads SGHNT; CDR2 reads YYREEE (reference sequence). CDR3 region: CASSLGGFNTEAFF. The CDR3 DNA sequence: TGTGCCAGCAGTCTGGGAGGATTCAACACTGAAGCTTTCTTT.

This clone was counted a single time. The chain employs TRBV7-6 and TRBJ2-7; D is possibly TRBD1 (6 bases). CDR1 SGHVS and CDR2 FNYEAQ come from the germline V gene. The CDR3 has 13 amino acids. The V end was cut by 5 bases, the J end by 9 bases, with 17 bases between. CDR3: CASSPGVGAAQYF. The CDR3, as DNA: TGTGCCAGCAGCCCCGGGGTGGGGGCCGCGCAGTACTTC.

The rearrangement uses TRBV6-1 and TRBJ2-7; no reliable D call. V lost 2 bases and J 0 bases, leaving 8 bases between the germline ends. The CDR3 is made up of 14 amino acids. Germline V gene sequence: CDR1 MNHNS, CDR2 SASEGT. Here the CDR3 reads CASSEYSYSYEQYF. CDR3 DNA: TGTGCCAGCAGTGAATATAGCTACTCCTACGAGCAGTACTTC.

This chain connects TRBV30 to TRBJ2-7; no definite D call. Germline CDR1 is GTSNPN and CDR2 is SVGIG (reference sequence). The CDR3 spans 11 residues. V lost 1 base to trimming and J lost 3 bases, with 4 bases between them. CDR3 residues: CAWSAYYEQYF. The CDR3 DNA reads as TGTGCCTGGAGTGCGTACTACGAGCAGTACTTC.

This sequence joins TRBV19 and TRBJ2-7; D not resolved. CDR1 is LNHDA, CDR2 SQIVND, per germline (reference sequence). The CDR3 consists of 15 residues. V was clipped by 5 bases and J by 0 bases, with 14 bases between them. The CDR3 spells CASSHGLGNSYEQYF. The CDR3 DNA sequence: TGTGCCAGTAGTCATGGTTTGGGGAACTCCTACGAGCAGTACTTC.

The chain uses TRBV9 and TRBJ1-4, with D possibly TRBD1 on 6 matching bases. Germline loops: CDR1 SGDLS, CDR2 YYNGEE. The CDR3 length is 15 residues. The V end lost 4 bases, the J end lost 7 bases, and 17 bases lay between the germline ends. CDR3 sequence: CASSPTGTPAEKLFF. The CDR3 nucleotides are TGTGCCAGCAGCCCCACAGGGACGCCAGCTGAAAAACTGTTTTTT.

The chain is built from TRBV5-4 and TRBJ1-2; 7 bases are a match to TRBD1. CDR3 length equals 15 residues. With V trimmed by 0 bases and J by 4 bases, 6 bases remained unmatched. From germline, CDR1 is SGHNT and CDR2 YYREEE (reference sequence). The CDR3 nucleotides are TGTGCCAGCAGCTTGGAGCCGAACAGGGGCTATGGCTACACCTTC. Encoded protein: CASSLEPNRGYGYTF. The variable domain in full, with the rest retrieved from reference TRBV5-4 and TRBJ1-2, is ETGVTQSPTHLIKTRGQQVTLRCSSQSGHNTVSWYQQALGQGPQFIFQYYREEENGRGNFPPRFSGLQFPNYSSELNVNALELDDSALYLCASSLEPNRGYGYTFGSGTRLTVV.

The chain recombines TRBV27 with TRBJ1-6; no definite D call. Germline CDR1 is MNHEY and CDR2 is SMNVEV (reference sequence). V shed 5 bases and J shed 3 bases, with 5 bases lying between them. This CDR3 has 13 amino acids. CDR3 in DNA: TGTGCCAGCAGTCCCGTCTATAATTCACCCCTCCACTTT. This encodes CASSPVYNSPLHF.

The chain joins TRBV11-2 to TRBJ1-2; TRBD1 might be the D (5 bases). Trimming took off 4 bases at V and 5 bases at J, with 8 bases between the two ends. Germline V gene sequence: CDR1 SGHAT, CDR2 FQNNGV. CDR3 size: 12 residues. The CDR3 spells CASSSGHYGYTF. The CDR3 coding sequence is TGTGCCAGCAGCTCTGGACATTATGGCTACACCTTC.

V gene TRBV7-2 combines with J gene TRBJ1-2; unclear D gene. V lost 5 bases to trimming and J lost 4 bases, with 11 bases between them. CDR3 length: 13 residues. Looked up from germline, CDR1 is SGHTA and CDR2 is FQGNSA. The CDR3 DNA is TGTGCCAGCAGCACGACTGGCCCCTATGGCTACACCTTC. It is translated as CASSTTGPYGYTF.

The chain joins TRBV3-1 (or the pseudogene TRBV3-2) to TRBJ2-5; maybe TRBD1 (6 bases). Germline CDR1 and CDR2: LGHDT and YNNKEL (reference sequence). Trimming left V 1 base short and J 3 bases short, with 6 bases between. The length of the CDR3 is 13 residues. The DNA for the CDR3 is TGTGCCAGCAGCCAAGCAGGGGAAGAGACCCAGTACTTC. Translated: CASSQAGEETQYF.

V and J are TRBV19 and TRBJ1-5, with 9 bases that match TRBD1. The CDR3 is 13 residues long. Trimming took 4 bases from V and 11 from J; bases not matched to a gene: 6. The germline V gene encodes CDR1 LNHDA and CDR2 SQIVND (reference sequence). The CDR3 coding sequence is TGTGCCAGTAGTACCACAGGGGGCTCGTCCCAGCATTTT. This encodes CASSTTGGSSQHF.

The chain employs TRBV6-5 and TRBJ1-6; TRBD1 aligns across 8 bases. This CDR3 comprises 14 residues. V was clipped by 10 bases and J by 7 bases; unmatched bases: 9. The germline V gene encodes CDR1 MNHEY and CDR2 SVGAGI. CDR3 sequence: CATRDRSLNSPLHF. Written as DNA, the CDR3 is TGTGCCACTAGGGACAGGAGTTTGAATTCACCCCTCCACTTT.

The chain couples TRBV7-9 to TRBJ2-7; 11 bases match TRBD2. Germline V gene lookup returns CDR1 SEHNR and CDR2 FQNEAQ (reference sequence). The length of the CDR3 is 19 residues. Trimming took 5 bases from V and 1 from J; bases not matched to a gene: 16. The CDR3 spells CASSQTGTSGGPLSYEQYF. CDR3 in DNA: TGTGCCAGCAGCCAAACCGGGACTAGCGGAGGCCCTCTTTCCTACGAGCAGTACTTC.

The chain has TRBV4-1 and TRBJ1-4; D remains unclear. The CDR3 contains 16 residues. The germline V gene encodes CDR1 MGHRA and CDR2 YSYEKL. V lost 0 bases to trimming and J lost 8 bases, with 16 bases between them. Here the CDR3 reads CASSQDSAGFNEKLFF. Here the CDR3 DNA reads TGCGCCAGCAGCCAAGATTCGGCAGGCTTCAACGAAAAACTGTTTTTT.

V and J are TRBV10-3 and TRBJ1-2; the match to TRBD1 covers 9 bases. Germline-derived CDR1 and CDR2 are ENHRY and SYGVKD. The CDR3 covers 16 residues. The trim removed 3 bases at V and 0 bases at J, leaving 5 bases unmatched. This CDR3 is CAISERDRATNYGYTF. CDR3 nucleotide sequence: TGTGCCATCAGTGAAAGGGACAGGGCTACTAACTATGGCTACACCTTC.

CDR3 loop: CATSRGNTGTAEAFF. The CDR3 DNA follows: TGTGCCACCAGCAGAGGGAATACCGGGACAGCTGAAGCTTTCTTT. The rearrangement uses TRBV15 and TRBJ1-1, with 7 bases fitting TRBD1. Germline lookup yields CDR1 LNHNV and CDR2 YYDKDF (reference sequence). V was clipped by 1 base and J by 6 bases; unmatched bases: 8. This CDR3 spans 15 amino acids.

The genes are TRBV3-1 (or the pseudogene TRBV3-2) and TRBJ2-1; D may be TRBD2 (6 bases). CDR1 is LGHDT, CDR2 YNNKEL, per germline (reference sequence). V was shortened by 0 bases and J by 4 bases, with 13 bases between the two germline ends. CDR3 length: 16 amino acids. The CDR3 nucleotides read TGTGCCAGCAGCCAAGATGACGGGAGCCAGTACAATGAGCAGTTCTTC. It encodes CASSQDDGSQYNEQFF.

This chain uses TRBV18 with TRBJ1-5; D is ambiguous. The CDR3 spans 13 residues. V was cut by 6 bases and J by 3 bases, with 9 bases left in between. CDR1 is KGHSH, CDR2 LQKENI, per germline. CDR3 sequence reads: CASSPGLNQPQHF. The CDR3 bases are TGTGCCAGCTCCCCCGGACTCAATCAGCCCCAGCATTTT.

V gene TRBV6-5 combines with J gene TRBJ1-2; the D gene is possibly TRBD1 (6 bases). The CDR3 loop spans 13 amino acids. CDR1 is MNHEY and CDR2 is SVGAGI in the germline V gene. V was cut by 7 bases and J by 5 bases, with 14 bases left in between. Here the CDR3 DNA reads TGTGCCAGCAAAAAAGGGGGTTTTTATGGCTACACCTTC. Translating it yields CASKKGGFYGYTF.

This clone appeared once. The rearrangement uses TRBV4-2 and TRBJ2-3, with D perhaps matching TRBD2 (6 bases). Trimming took 1 base from V and 1 from J, leaving 12 bases between them. Germline V gene sequence: CDR1 LGHNA, CDR2 YNFKEQ. The CDR3 consists of 16 residues. CDR3: CASSQGRPGGTDTQYF. DNA of the CDR3: TGTGCCAGCAGCCAAGGAAGGCCGGGGGGCACAGATACGCAGTATTTT.

The V and J genes are TRBV11-2 and TRBJ1-4, with unresolved D. V was trimmed by 1 base and J by 5 bases, leaving 11 bases between them. The germline CDR1 and CDR2 sequences are SGHAT and FQNNGV. The CDR3 totals 15 residues. This CDR3 reads CASSLGAVNNEKLFF. The CDR3 bases are TGTGCCAGCAGCTTAGGGGCAGTCAACAATGAAAAACTGTTTTTT.

Remarks on this clone: A junction boundary mismatches the germline segment, possibly from a read error. V gene TRBV7-7 combines with J gene TRBJ2-5; 10 bases line up with TRBD2. The CDR3 loop spans 15 amino acids. From germline, CDR1 is SSHAT and CDR2 FNYEAQ (reference sequence). The CDR3 sequence is CASSLSGGAGETQYF. CDR3 nucleotide sequence: TGTGCTAGCAGCTTAAGCGGGGGGGCGGGAGAGACCCAGTACTTC. Combining the CDR3 with reference TRBV7-7 and TRBJ2-5 gives the whole variable domain GAGVSQSPRYKVTKRGQDVTLRCDPISSHATLYWYQQALGQGPEFLTYFNYEAQPDKSGLPSDRFSAERPEGSISTLTIQRTEQRDSAMYRCASSLSGGAGETQYFGPGTRLLVL.

V and J are TRBV2 and TRBJ2-3; D perhaps matches TRBD1 (6 bases). The CDR3 sequence is 16 residues long. Germline values: CDR1 SNHLY, CDR2 FYNNEI. The V gene lost 0 bases and the J gene lost 6 bases, with 16 bases spanning the gap. This CDR3 is CASSEARWSRGDTQYF. The CDR3 DNA reads as TGTGCCAGCAGTGAAGCGAGGTGGTCGAGGGGGGATACGCAGTATTTT.

The chain employs TRBV11-2 and TRBJ1-6; no reliable D call. The germline CDR1 and CDR2 sequences are SGHAT and FQNNGV. This CDR3 comprises 12 residues. Trimming pared 5 bases from V and 7 bases from J, leaving 6 bases between. In DNA, the CDR3 is TGTGCCAGCAGCCTTCAGAATTCACCCCTCCACTTT. It encodes CASSLQNSPLHF. Filled out from reference TRBV11-2 and TRBJ1-6, the complete variable domain reads EAGVAQSPRYKIIEKRQSVAFWCNPISGHATLYWYQQILGQGPKLLIQFQNNGVVDDSQLPKDRFSAERLKGVDSTLKIQPAKLEDSAVYLCASSLQNSPLHFGNGTRLTVT.

The CDR3 bases are TGTGCCAGTAAGGGGGGCCCCCCGGGGACAGATACGCAGTATTTT. The encoded protein is CASKGGPPGTDTQYF. The V and J genes are TRBV2 and TRBJ2-3; D possibly matches TRBD1 or TRBD2 (6 bases each). The ends were cut back, 9 bases at V and 3 bases at J, with 19 bases in the middle. CDR1 is SNHLY and CDR2 is FYNNEI in the germline V gene. This CDR3 has 15 amino acids. Together with reference TRBV2 and TRBJ2-3, the CDR3 gives the full variable domain: EPEVTQTPSHQVTQMGQEVILRCVPISNHLYFYWYRQILGQKVEFLVSFYNNEISEKSEIFDDQFSVERPDGSNFTLKIRSTKLEDSAMYFCASKGGPPGTDTQYFGPGTRLTVL.

The chain couples TRBV10-2 to TRBJ2-7; 8 positions match TRBD1. The junction had 8 bases not matched to a gene; V was cut back by 4 bases and J by 9 bases. This CDR3 is 13 amino acids long. The germline V gene encodes CDR1 WSHSY and CDR2 SAAADI. The CDR3 DNA reads TGCGCCAGCAGTGGGGGACAGGCATTAGGGCAGTACTTC. Translating gives CASSGGQALGQYF.